The clone carrying this TCR beta chain appeared a few times. The target antigen is unknown. 5'RACE template switching produced TCR cDNA carrying a universal primer site and UMIs. TCRdb re-called the 5' RACE reads through MiXCR, storing one row per CDR3 protein. The sample carries around 550,000 distinct CDR3 sequences, about a fifth recorded once. The CDR3 totals 13 residues. These data come from a study of T cells after yellow fever vaccination. Study-level background: Preparing low-cell-number fractions relied on SMART-Seq v4 Ultra Low Input. Study-wide results and limits: Subsequent to the booster, the majority of primary-vaccination clones reappeared (about 97% CD4, 80% to 90% CD8). Across the CD4 and CD8 compartments, a small share of clonotypes was present in both.

The TCR was taken from a man aged 25-40 years who received the YFV17D yellow fever vaccine. The sample was PBMCs, taken 15 days after the yellow fever booster vaccination. V gene TRBV21-1 combines with J gene TRBJ2-7; the table assigns TRBD2, which was not confirmed against the DNA. TRBV21-1 counts as a pseudogene. The CDR3 DNA follows: TGTGCCAGCGTCGGGACTAGTGGCTACGAGCAGTACTTC. Translation gives CASVGTSGYEQYF.